Listed below are T cell receptor beta chains from one sample, sequenced in a study of blood T cell repertoires in COVID-19. TCRdb's table, derived via immunoSEQ multiplex PCR, lists solely in-frame clones and lacks some. The table lists 100,000 to 150,000 clones, roughly 88% of them singletons, with about 9.3% in the top ten. The sequenced sample was peripheral blood. All receptors come from a man aged 50-59 years with acute or convalescent COVID-19. The CDR3 runs from the conserved cysteine through the conserved F or W. Fields, in order: J gene, V gene, CDR3 protein.

J: TRBJ2-7
V: TRBV18
CDR3: CASSPPRRDARGEQYF

J: TRBJ1-5
V: TRBV28
CDR3: CASSRDFLSNQPQHF

J: TRBJ1-6
V: TRBV7-2
CDR3: CASSFRGVSYNSPLHF

J: TRBJ1-1
V: TRBV20-1
CDR3: CSSRVATEAFF

J: TRBJ2-5
V: TRBV5-4
CDR3: CASSLKGAETQYF

J: TRBJ1-3
V: TRBV15
CDR3: CATSTGGIGNTIYF

J: TRBJ1-2
V: TRBV6-5
CDR3: CASKDQGPYGYTF

J: TRBJ2-7
V: TRBV18
CDR3: CASSPEGAYEQYF

J: TRBJ1-2
V: TRBV6-5
CDR3: CASSSVLRGYTF

J: TRBJ2-1
V: TRBV5-5
CDR3: CASSAARGAPYNEQFF

J: TRBJ1-5
V: TRBV6-6
CDR3: CASCLGDQPQHF

J: TRBJ1-3
V: TRBV4-1
CDR3: CASSHPFADSSGNTIYF

J: TRBJ1-4
V: TRBV5-5
CDR3: CASSLTPGQGHEKLFF

J: TRBJ1-2
V: TRBV28
CDR3: CASSPGGKGGYTF

J: TRBJ1-2
V: TRBV7-2
CDR3: CASSLTGGNYGYTF

J: TRBJ1-6
V: TRBV11-1
CDR3: CASSLQGIANSPLHF